These 2 T cell receptor beta chains came from one sample sequenced in a study of blood T cell repertoires in COVID-19. This table comes from immunoSEQ multiplex PCR, and its TCRdb copy is limited to in-frame clones, with some not included. Here the sample spans 71,000 or so clones, roughly 80% being singletons. Material for sequencing was peripheral blood. These TCRs come from a man between 65 and 79 years old with acute or convalescent COVID-19.

This clone was picked up a small number of times. CDR3 nucleotide sequence: TGTGCCAGCAGCCCGAGTTCCAGCGTAAATACGCAGTATTTT. Its translation: CASSPSSSVNTQYF. The chain links TRBV7-2 to TRBJ2-3; D uncertain. This CDR3 region has 14 residues. Germline CDR1 is SGHTA and CDR2 is FQGNSA. The V gene lost 5 bases and the J gene lost 7 bases, with 16 bases spanning the gap.

The chain couples TRBV5-1 to TRBJ2-1; D is ambiguous. The germline V gene encodes CDR1 SGHRS and CDR2 YFSETQ. The V gene lost 7 bases and the J gene lost 3 bases, with 11 bases spanning the gap. The CDR3 totals 13 residues. The CDR3, as DNA: TGCGCCAGCGGGTTTGGAGTCTACAATGAGCAGTTCTTC. Translation gives CASGFGVYNEQFF.